This T cell receptor (beta chain) was identified in a study of T cell responses to AZD1222 COVID-19 vaccine. Findings and limits, study-wide: Compared with day 0, the breadth and depth of the Spike-specific TCR repertoire rose significantly after two doses of AZD1222. Samples come after the peak T cell response, not at day 14.

Germline V lookup: CDR1 SGHRS, CDR2 YFSETQ. V gave up 3 bases and J gave up 4 bases, with 16 bases separating them. This CDR3 is 15 amino acids long. Some clones are missing from TCRdb's copy, which holds only in-frame ones; the method was immunoSEQ multiplex PCR. The table lists under 200,000 clones, roughly 93% of them singletons, with 7.5% to 9.5% in the top ten. Points on this clone: Its antigen is not identified.

The chain combines TRBV5-1 with TRBJ1-1; possible D gene TRBD1, 5 bases. The sequencing used peripheral blood, collected on day 0 of AZD1222 vaccination. This receptor was taken from an adult in good health. In DNA, the CDR3 is TGCGCCAGCAGCTGGATCCAGGGATCGGGCACTGAAGCTTTCTTT. This encodes CASSWIQGSGTEAFF. Full variable domain (missing parts from reference TRBV5-1 and TRBJ1-1): KAGVTQTPRYLIKTRGQQVTLSCSPISGHRSVSWYQQTPGQGLQFLFEYFSETQRNKGNFPGRFSGRQFSNSRSEMNVSTLELGDSALYLCASSWIQGSGTEAFFGQGTRLTVV.